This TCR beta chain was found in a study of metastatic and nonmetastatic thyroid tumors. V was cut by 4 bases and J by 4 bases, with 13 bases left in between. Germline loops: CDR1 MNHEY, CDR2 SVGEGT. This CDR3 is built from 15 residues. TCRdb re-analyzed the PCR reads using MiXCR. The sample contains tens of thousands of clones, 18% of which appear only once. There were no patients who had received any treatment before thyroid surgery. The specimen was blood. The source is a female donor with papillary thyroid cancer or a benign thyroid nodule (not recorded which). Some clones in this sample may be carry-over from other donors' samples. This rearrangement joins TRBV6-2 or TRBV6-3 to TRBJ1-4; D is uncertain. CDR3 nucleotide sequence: TGTGCCAGCAGTTCCTTTCAGCCTGGTAATGAAAAACTGTTTTTT. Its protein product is CASSSFQPGNEKLFF.